This T cell receptor (beta chain) was found in a study of T cell responses to AZD1222 COVID-19 vaccine. Only in-frame clones appear in the TCRdb table, and some are missing; sequencing was by immunoSEQ multiplex PCR. The table has tens of thousands of clones, about 91% seen once. Germline V gene sequence: CDR1 KGHSH, CDR2 LQKENI. Unmatched junction bases numbered 3, after V lost 3 bases and J lost 0 bases. The CDR3 extends over 15 amino acids. Material: peripheral blood, obtained on day 0 of MenACWY control vaccination. The source is an adult in good health. The rearrangement uses TRBV18 and TRBJ2-7, with TRBD2 matching over 9 bases. CDR3 sequence (DNA): TGTGCCAGCTCACCTCTAGCGGGGAGCTCCTACGAGCAGTACTTC. Encoded protein: CASSPLAGSSYEQYF.